This passage covers 29 T cell receptor beta chains from one sample sequenced in a study of cytomegalovirus exposure and HLA in healthy donors (dated by TCRdb to the late 2010s). The library was prepared using the immunoSEQ multiplex PCR assay. What TCRdb holds here is the immuneACCESS table cut down to in-frame rearrangements. Part of the clones is not present; checked against another copy, under half of the missing clones reflect an unresolved V gene, and the others are unexplained. The sample table lists some 98,000 clones, more than 75% of them with a count of one. The ten largest clones take up 6.3% of the sample. Sequenced sample: PBMCs. These receptor sequences come from a young man in good health and CMV-seropositive.

The rearrangement uses TRBV9 and TRBJ2-1; D is possibly TRBD1 (5 bases). This CDR3 is built from 13 residues. V lost 4 bases and J 8 bases, leaving 13 bases between the germline ends. Germline V gene sequence: CDR1 SGDLS, CDR2 YYNGEE. For the CDR3, the DNA is TGTGCCAGCAGCCCGCCAGGGATGTATGAGCAGTTCTTC. Its protein product is CASSPPGMYEQFF.

This sequence joins TRBV27 and TRBJ2-7; no clear D. The V and J ends lost 3 bases and 0 bases respectively, with 6 bases between them. Per germline, CDR1 MNHEY and CDR2 SMNVEV (reference sequence). There are 13 residues in the CDR3. The CDR3 region has the DNA TGTGCCAGCAGTTTCGCGGCCTCCTACGAGCAGTACTTC. Its protein product is CASSFAASYEQYF.

V and J are TRBV7-2 and TRBJ1-4; D is possibly TRBD1 (5 bases). Trimming removed 2 bases from V and 7 bases from J, with 8 bases in between. The CDR3 length is 13 residues. CDR1 is SGHTA and CDR2 is FQGNSA in the germline V gene. CDR3 DNA: TGTGCCAGCAGCTTACAAACAGGTGAAAAACTGTTTTTT. Its protein product is CASSLQTGEKLFF. Together with reference TRBV7-2 and TRBJ1-4, the CDR3 gives the full variable domain: GAGVSQSPSNKVTEKGKDVELRCDPISGHTALYWYRQSLGQGLEFLIYFQGNSAPDKSGLPSDRFSAERTGGSVSTLTIQRTQQEDSAVYLCASSLQTGEKLFFGSGTQLSVL.

This clone showed up just a few times. The chain recombines TRBV7-2 with TRBJ2-7, with 7 positions matching TRBD2. From germline, CDR1 is SGHTA and CDR2 FQGNSA. CDR3 length equals 14 residues. The V gene end was trimmed by 3 bases and the J gene end by 2 bases; junction bases not matched to a gene: 4. CDR3 loop: CASSFSSGTYEQYF. CDR3 coding DNA: TGTGCCAGCAGCTTCTCTAGCGGAACCTACGAGCAGTACTTC. Based on the CDR3 plus reference TRBV7-2 and TRBJ2-7, the full variable domain is GAGVSQSPSNKVTEKGKDVELRCDPISGHTALYWYRQSLGQGLEFLIYFQGNSAPDKSGLPSDRFSAERTGGSVSTLTIQRTQQEDSAVYLCASSFSSGTYEQYFGPGTRLTVT.

This chain joins TRBV27 and TRBJ2-7, with TRBD2 identical over 7 bases. The germline CDR1 and CDR2 sequences are MNHEY and SMNVEV (reference sequence). V shed 2 bases and J 6 bases; nucleotides not matched to a gene: 4. CDR3 size: 13 residues. This chain's CDR3 is CASSLGRGSEQYF. For the CDR3, the DNA is TGTGCCAGCAGTTTAGGGAGGGGTAGCGAGCAGTACTTC.

V usage is TRBV6-5 and J usage is TRBJ1-5; 8 bases align to TRBD1. The germline V gene encodes CDR1 MNHEY and CDR2 SVGAGI. This CDR3 contains 15 residues. The trim removed 6 bases at V and 2 bases at J, leaving 6 bases unmatched. The CDR3 loop reads CASRKDRGGNQPQHF. The CDR3 DNA reads as TGTGCCAGCAGGAAAGACAGGGGAGGCAATCAGCCCCAGCATTTT.

The gene calls are TRBV12-5 and TRBJ1-5; TRBD1 might be the D (5 bases). The CDR3 is 20 residues long. Looked up from germline, CDR1 is LGHNT and CDR2 is FRNRAP. Trimming removed 1 base at V and 0 bases at J, with 22 bases between. CDR3 in amino acids: CASGLAYGGPVRVSNQPQHF. The CDR3 DNA reads as TGTGCTAGTGGTTTGGCATACGGGGGACCCGTACGAGTTAGCAATCAGCCCCAGCATTTT.

The V and J genes are TRBV7-2 and TRBJ2-3; TRBD2 aligns across 9 bases. The CDR3 length is 15 residues. Losses at the gene ends were 7 bases for V and 5 bases for J; bases not matched to a gene: 10. Germline V gene lookup returns CDR1 SGHTA and CDR2 FQGNSA. CDR3 DNA: TGTGCCAGCAAACCCGGACTAGCGCGGGGAGATACGCAGTATTTT. Translating gives CASKPGLARGDTQYF.

The rearrangement uses TRBV6-6 and TRBJ2-7, with D possibly matching TRBD2 (6 bases). Germline CDR1 MNHNY, CDR2 SVGAGI (reference sequence). The CDR3 contains 15 residues. V was trimmed by 5 bases and J by 5 bases, leaving 19 bases between them. The CDR3 DNA follows: TGTGCCAGCAGTGAGGGACTTTTGGGGTGGGACGAGCAGTACTTC. Translated, it gives CASSEGLLGWDEQYF.

V is TRBV13 and J is TRBJ2-1; 9 bases are a match to TRBD2. With V trimmed by 1 base and J by 6 bases, 7 bases remained unmatched. Germline V gene sequence: CDR1 PRHDT, CDR2 FYEKMQ (reference sequence). CDR3 length: 16 residues. CDR3 residues: CASSLVGSGRGNEQFF. The CDR3 DNA sequence: TGTGCCAGCAGCTTAGTGGGTAGCGGGAGAGGCAATGAGCAGTTCTTC.

V gene TRBV9 combines with J gene TRBJ2-7; 7 nucleotides match TRBD2. The CDR3 sequence is 13 residues long. Per germline, CDR1 SGDLS and CDR2 YYNGEE. V gave up 0 bases and J gave up 6 bases; unmatched junction bases: 3. DNA of the CDR3: TGTGCCAGCAGCGTAGCGGGCGGGGGCGAGCAGTACTTC. It codes for CASSVAGGGEQYF.

This clone was observed a single time. The chain combines TRBV2 with TRBJ2-2; D is perhaps TRBD2 (5 bases). The CDR3 totals 15 residues. Germline CDR1 and CDR2: SNHLY and FYNNEI. The V and J ends lost 3 bases and 6 bases respectively, with 14 bases between them. CDR3 residues: CASSDARVAPGELFF. The DNA for the CDR3 is TGTGCCAGCAGTGACGCGCGGGTGGCTCCCGGGGAGCTGTTTTTT.

This clone was detected only a few times. This chain uses TRBV4-1 with TRBJ2-7; D not resolved. Germline V gene lookup returns CDR1 MGHRA and CDR2 YSYEKL. The CDR3 is 15 amino acids. Trimming stripped 0 bases from V and 5 bases from J, with 14 bases between. The CDR3 DNA sequence: TGCGCCAGCAGCCAAGAGGTGGCGGTAGGTCACGAGCAGTACTTC. As protein: CASSQEVAVGHEQYF.

The V gene is TRBV10-3, the J gene TRBJ1-4; TRBD1 might be the D (5 bases). This CDR3 has 15 amino acids. Germline CDR1 ENHRY, CDR2 SYGVKD. The germline V and J ends were trimmed by 3 bases and 2 bases, with 10 bases remaining between them. The CDR3 region is CAISEDSSTNEKLFF. CDR3 DNA: TGTGCCATCAGTGAAGACAGTAGCACTAATGAAAAACTGTTTTTT.

The count of this clone is one. V and J are TRBV29-1 and TRBJ1-5, with TRBD1 identical over 10 bases. The germline V gene has CDR1 SQVTM and CDR2 ANQGSEA. The CDR3 sequence is 15 residues long. V dropped 3 bases and J dropped 3; count of bases not matched to a gene: 5. The CDR3 loop is CSVETGTGDNQPQHF. DNA of the CDR3: TGCAGCGTTGAGACCGGGACAGGGGACAATCAGCCCCAGCATTTT.

The gene calls are TRBV4-2 and TRBJ2-5; D is perhaps TRBD2 (6 bases). The CDR3 covers 14 residues. Trimming shortened V by 0 bases and J by 5 bases, and 10 bases separated the two germline ends. Germline lookup yields CDR1 LGHNA and CDR2 YNFKEQ. The CDR3 DNA sequence: TGTGCCAGCAGCCAAGATCGGGGGATGGAGACCCAGTACTTC. As protein: CASSQDRGMETQYF.

This chain joins TRBV7-2 and TRBJ1-5; D unresolved. This CDR3 is 14 amino acids long. Looked up from germline, CDR1 is SGHTA and CDR2 is FQGNSA. V lost 2 bases and J lost 4, with 9 bases in between. This CDR3 is CASSLFTRNQPQHF. CDR3 DNA: TGTGCCAGCAGCTTATTTACCAGAAATCAGCCCCAGCATTTT. The full variable domain, rest sourced from reference TRBV7-2 and TRBJ1-5, is GAGVSQSPSNKVTEKGKDVELRCDPISGHTALYWYRQSLGQGLEFLIYFQGNSAPDKSGLPSDRFSAERTGGSVSTLTIQRTQQEDSAVYLCASSLFTRNQPQHFGDGTRLSIL.

The chain uses TRBV2 and TRBJ2-7; D is possibly TRBD1 (6 bases). V gave up 7 bases and J gave up 3 bases, with 16 bases separating them. The CDR3 has 14 amino acids. The germline gives CDR1 SNHLY, CDR2 FYNNEI. CDR3 nucleotides: TGTGCCAGCAAAAATACCCGGGACAACTACGAGCAGTACTTC. It is translated as CASKNTRDNYEQYF.

This clone was found once. The chain recombines TRBV6-5 with TRBJ1-1, with D uncertain. This CDR3 spans 13 amino acids. V shed 2 bases and J shed 6 bases, with 10 bases lying between them. Germline lookup yields CDR1 MNHEY and CDR2 SVGAGI. CDR3 loop: CASSYGQSAEAFF. DNA for the CDR3: TGTGCCAGCAGTTACGGGCAGTCGGCTGAAGCTTTCTTT.

The chain joins TRBV5-1 to TRBJ2-1, with a tentative D call TRBD2 (6 bases). The V end was cut by 0 bases, the J end by 4 bases, with 20 bases between. This CDR3 comprises 18 residues. The germline gives CDR1 SGHRS, CDR2 YFSETQ. CDR3 DNA: TGCGCCAGCAGCTTGGTTCGTTTGGGAGGAGGTAGTTACAATGAGCAGTTCTTC. Amino acids: CASSLVRLGGGSYNEQFF. The complete variable domain, with remaining parts taken from reference TRBV5-1 and TRBJ2-1, reads KAGVTQTPRYLIKTRGQQVTLSCSPISGHRSVSWYQQTPGQGLQFLFEYFSETQRNKGNFPGRFSGRQFSNSRSEMNVSTLELGDSALYLCASSLVRLGGGSYNEQFFGPGTRLTVL.

The rearrangement uses TRBV6-1 and TRBJ2-7, with 11 nucleotides matching TRBD1. The CDR3 contains 14 residues. Germline V CDR1 and CDR2: MNHNS, SASEGT. With 6 bases clipped from V and 4 bases from J, the junction kept 5 bases outside the gene matches. The CDR3 loop is CASRAGQGGYEQYF. DNA for the CDR3: TGTGCCAGCAGGGCGGGACAGGGGGGGTACGAGCAGTACTTC.

The gene calls are TRBV28 and TRBJ1-2; D unclear. The CDR3 sequence is 16 residues long. Between the trimmed V and J ends, which lost 4 bases and 7 bases, there was a span of 22 bases. The germline V gene has CDR1 MDHEN and CDR2 SYDVKM. CDR3 DNA: TGTGCCAGCAGTTCCCTTGGGAGAGACCCTTTTGGTGGCTACACCTTC. This codes for CASSSLGRDPFGGYTF.

V is TRBV29-1 and J is TRBJ1-1; 9 bases align to TRBD1. Per germline, CDR1 SQVTM and CDR2 ANQGSEA. The CDR3 has 13 residues. The J segment lost 7 bases and the V segment lost 2 bases, leaving 5 bases of the junction unmatched. The CDR3 DNA follows: TGCAGCGTTGAAAGGACAGGGGCGAATGAAGCTTTCTTT. This encodes CSVERTGANEAFF.

V gene TRBV2 combines with J gene TRBJ2-2; D is possibly TRBD1 (6 bases). There are 14 residues in the CDR3. V was cut by 7 bases and J by 5 bases, with 14 bases left in between. The V gene's germline CDR1 is SNHLY and CDR2 FYNNEI. Here the CDR3 DNA reads TGTGCCAGCACACTGGGGGCGGTTACCGGGGAGCTGTTTTTT. Translating gives CASTLGAVTGELFF.

This clone was observed once. The V gene is TRBV13, the J gene TRBJ2-1; 15 nucleotides match TRBD2. Trimming cost V 4 bases and J 8 bases; bases outside gene matches: 12. This CDR3 region has 18 residues. Germline loops: CDR1 PRHDT, CDR2 FYEKMQ (reference sequence). DNA of the CDR3: TGTGCCAGCAGCTCGACCGGACTAGCGGGAGGGAAGTTCTATGAGCAGTTCTTC. Residues: CASSSTGLAGGKFYEQFF.

This chain joins TRBV5-1 and TRBJ2-7, with 8 bases lining up with TRBD1. After removal of 0 bases from V and 1 base from J, the junction contained 6 bases not matched to a gene. The CDR3 is made up of 16 amino acids. The germline V gene has CDR1 SGHRS and CDR2 YFSETQ. The CDR3 sequence: CASSLEFQGASYEQYF. CDR3 sequence (DNA): TGCGCCAGCAGCTTGGAATTCCAGGGGGCTTCCTACGAGCAGTACTTC.

The chain combines TRBV2 with TRBJ2-2; TRBD2 is a possible D gene (6 bases). Trimming cost V 3 bases and J 8 bases, with 13 bases left between them. The germline gives CDR1 SNHLY, CDR2 FYNNEI. The CDR3 spans 14 residues. CDR3 region: CASSESSGHGELFF. CDR3 nucleotide sequence: TGTGCCAGCAGTGAGTCAAGCGGGCATGGGGAGCTGTTTTTT.

This clone has only one observation. V gene TRBV10-3 combines with J gene TRBJ2-2; 8 positions match TRBD2. V trimming: 8 bases; J trimming: 5 bases; junction bases outside the gene matches: 4. The CDR3 consists of 13 residues. CDR1 and CDR2 (germline): ENHRY, SYGVKD. CDR3 region: CAIEREITGELFF. CDR3 DNA: TGTGCCATCGAGCGGGAGATTACCGGGGAGCTGTTTTTT.

This clone appeared a single time. The rearrangement links TRBV6-6 to TRBJ2-3; possibly TRBD1 for D (5 bases). The V gene lost 5 bases and the J gene lost 7 bases, with 13 bases spanning the gap. There are 13 residues in the CDR3. Germline CDR1 reads MNHNY; CDR2 reads SVGAGI (reference sequence). The CDR3 DNA reads TGTGCCAGCAGTAGGGGTCAGGAGAATACGCAGTATTTT. Amino acids: CASSRGQENTQYF.